This is a list of T cell receptor beta chains from one sample in a study of cytomegalovirus exposure and HLA in healthy donors. Profiling relied on immunoSEQ multiplex PCR, and the TCRdb table lists in-frame clones only, not all of them. Of 240,000 or so clones in the sample, around 80% were seen once. The sequenced sample was PBMCs. Source of these receptors: a woman aged 55-75 years in good health and CMV-seropositive. Each CDR3 is given with its conserved first and last residue. D genes are given only for firm matches. The size entry is marked missing in some rows and otherwise reads once, few, many or a size class.

CDR3 protein	CDR3 DNA	clone size	J gene	D gene	V gene
CASSIQGSGYGYTF	TGTGCCAGCAGCATACAGGGGAGCGGCTATGGCTACACCTTC	once	TRBJ1-2	TRBD1	TRBV6-6
CASSITDRDYNEQFF	TGTGCCAGCAGCATAACGGACAGGGATTACAATGAGCAGTTCTTC	few	TRBJ2-1	TRBD1	TRBV6-5
CASSSGLRPYEQYF	TGTGCCAGCAGTTCGGGACTACGGCCCTACGAGCAGTACTTC	-	TRBJ2-7	TRBD2	TRBV6-6
CASSSPGTEAFF	TGTGCCAGCAGCTCGCCCGGCACTGAAGCTTTCTTT	-	TRBJ1-1	-	TRBV5-4
CASSLESSTNEKLFF	TGCGCCAGCAGCTTAGAGTCTTCAACTAATGAAAAACTGTTTTTT	-	TRBJ1-4	-	TRBV5-1
CASSLGGTGAPQKYF	TGTGCCAGCAGCTTAGGTGGGACAGGGGCCCCGCAGAAGTATTTT	-	TRBJ2-3	TRBD1	TRBV11-2
CASSWGGEQYF	TGTGCCAGCAGTTGGGGCGGCGAGCAGTACTTC	-	TRBJ2-7	-	TRBV27
CASSVGGQGVGQPQHF	TGTGCCAGCAGCGTAGGGGGACAGGGAGTCGGTCAGCCCCAGCATTTT	-	TRBJ1-5	TRBD1	TRBV9
CASSRRQVNTEAFF	TGTGCCAGCTCACGGCGGCAAGTGAACACTGAAGCTTTCTTT	-	TRBJ1-1	-	TRBV18
CASSAPVGTGDPGELFF	TGTGCCAGCAGCGCCCCTGTGGGGACAGGGGACCCCGGGGAGCTGTTTTTT	-	TRBJ2-2	TRBD1	TRBV7-9